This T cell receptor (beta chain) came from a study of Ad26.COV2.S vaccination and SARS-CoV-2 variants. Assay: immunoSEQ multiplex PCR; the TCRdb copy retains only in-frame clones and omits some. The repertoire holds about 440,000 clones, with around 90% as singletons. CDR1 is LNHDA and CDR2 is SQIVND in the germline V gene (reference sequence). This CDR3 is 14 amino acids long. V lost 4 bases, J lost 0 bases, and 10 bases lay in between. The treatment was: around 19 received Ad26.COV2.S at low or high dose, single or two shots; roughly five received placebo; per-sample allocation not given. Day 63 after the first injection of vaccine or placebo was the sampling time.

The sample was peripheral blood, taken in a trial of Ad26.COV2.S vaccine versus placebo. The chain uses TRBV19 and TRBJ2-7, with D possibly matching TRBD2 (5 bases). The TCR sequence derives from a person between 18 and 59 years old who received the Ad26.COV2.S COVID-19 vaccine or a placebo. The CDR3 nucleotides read TGTGCCAGTAGTAATCCGGGGAGCTCCTACGAGCAGTACTTC. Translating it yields CASSNPGSSYEQYF.